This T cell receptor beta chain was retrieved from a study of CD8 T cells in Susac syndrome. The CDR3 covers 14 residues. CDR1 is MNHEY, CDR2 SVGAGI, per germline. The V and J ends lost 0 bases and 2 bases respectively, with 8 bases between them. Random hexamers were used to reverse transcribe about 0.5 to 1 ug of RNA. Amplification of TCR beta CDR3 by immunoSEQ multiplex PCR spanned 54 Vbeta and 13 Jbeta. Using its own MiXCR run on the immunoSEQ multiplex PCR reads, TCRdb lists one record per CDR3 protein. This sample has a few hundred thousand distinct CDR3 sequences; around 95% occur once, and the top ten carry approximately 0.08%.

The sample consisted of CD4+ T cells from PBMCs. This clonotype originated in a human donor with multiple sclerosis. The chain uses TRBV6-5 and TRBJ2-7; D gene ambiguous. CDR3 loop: CASSYSASTYEQYF. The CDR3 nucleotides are TGTGCCAGCAGTTACTCCGCCAGCACCTACGAGCAGTACTTC.